A single sample gave rise to the 20 T cell receptor beta chains below, sequenced in a study of T cells in localized non-small cell lung cancer (dated by TCRdb to the early 2020s). The protocol used for the library was the immunoSEQ multiplex PCR assay. Sourced from immuneACCESS, this table was stored by TCRdb with only in-frame sequences that have V and J called. A share of the clones is absent; for the studies checked, an unresolved V gene accounts for under half, and the remainder has no known explanation. The sample has about 5,200 clones on record, 33% of them singletons. Together, the top ten hold 6.5% to 9% of the sample. The sample in question was lung tumor tissue, obtained before any cancer treatment. These receptors originate from a female donor older than 55 with stage I lung adenocarcinoma.

This clone has a handful of counts. The chain is built from TRBV9 and TRBJ1-1, with D tentatively TRBD1 (6 bases). Trimming shortened V by 3 bases and J by 4 bases, and 13 bases separated the two germline ends. The CDR3 is 14 amino acids. The germline V gene has CDR1 SGDLS and CDR2 YYNGEE. CDR3 amino acids: CASSETGSFTEAFF. For the CDR3, the DNA is TGTGCCAGCAGCGAAACAGGGTCCTTCACTGAAGCTTTCTTT.

This chain uses TRBV11-3 with TRBJ1-2; possibly TRBD1 for D (5 bases). The CDR3 is 14 residues long. The V end was cut by 0 bases, the J end by 8 bases, with 13 bases between. Germline V CDR1 and CDR2: SGHNT, YENEEA. The CDR3 region is CASSLDGTVDGYTF. The CDR3 region has the DNA TGTGCCAGCAGCTTAGATGGGACGGTAGACGGCTACACCTTC.

The chain combines TRBV28 with TRBJ1-2, with a weak D call TRBD1 (6 bases). The V gene lost 3 bases and the J gene lost 5 bases, with 13 bases spanning the gap. Germline V CDR1 and CDR2: MDHEN, SYDVKM. There are 14 residues in the CDR3. The CDR3 coding sequence is TGTGCCAGCAGTTTTTTGGGGGCCGGGTATGGCTACACCTTC. Translated, it gives CASSFLGAGYGYTF.

In this sample, this clone turned up a few times. The chain employs TRBV9 and TRBJ1-6; unclear D gene. CDR1 is SGDLS and CDR2 is YYNGEE in the germline V gene. V was pared by 6 bases and J by 10 bases, with 14 bases between. The CDR3 length is 13 residues. The CDR3 is CASKTEEGSPLHF. In nucleotides, the CDR3 is TGTGCCAGCAAGACGGAGGAAGGCTCACCCCTCCACTTT.

This clone was detected a few times. V and J are TRBV6-7 and TRBJ2-1; possible D gene TRBD2, 5 bases. TRBV6-7 is designated an ORF whose function remains uncertain. The CDR3 sequence is 15 residues long. The ends were cut back, 2 bases at V and 3 bases at J, with 11 bases in the middle. CDR3 in amino acids: CASSYGSRIYNEQFF. In DNA form, the CDR3 reads TGTGCCAGCAGTTACGGGAGTCGGATCTACAATGAGCAGTTCTTC.

This clone counts as medium-sized. The chain joins TRBV9 to TRBJ2-7; perhaps D is TRBD1 or TRBD2 (5 bases each). The germline CDR1 and CDR2 sequences are SGDLS and YYNGEE. Trimming shortened V by 3 bases and J by 2 bases, and 12 bases separated the two germline ends. The CDR3 totals 14 residues. The CDR3 loop reads CASSAWDGPYEQYF. The CDR3 nucleotides read TGTGCCAGCAGCGCCTGGGACGGCCCCTACGAGCAGTACTTC.

This clone has ten or more counts. V usage is TRBV11-3 and J usage is TRBJ2-7; 8 nucleotides line up with TRBD1. CDR1 is SGHNT and CDR2 is YENEEA in the germline V gene. The trim removed 3 bases at V and 4 bases at J, leaving 11 bases unmatched. There are 16 residues in the CDR3. The DNA of the CDR3 is TGTGCCAGCAGCTTGGGCCCCGGACAGGGTGGGTACGAGCAGTACTTC. It is translated as CASSLGPGQGGYEQYF. Together with reference TRBV11-3 and TRBJ2-7, the CDR3 gives the full variable domain: EAGVVQSPRYKIIEKKQPVAFWCNPISGHNTLYWYLQNLGQGPELLIRYENEEAVDDSQLPKDRFSAERLKGVDSTLKIQPAELGDSAVYLCASSLGPGQGGYEQYFGPGTRLTVT.

Only a few counts were recorded for this clone. The chain recombines TRBV10-3 with TRBJ2-1; 12 positions match TRBD2. There are 18 residues in the CDR3. V lost 0 bases and J lost 9; bases outside the gene matches: 12. Germline-derived CDR1 and CDR2 are ENHRY and SYGVKD. The CDR3, as DNA: TGTGCCATCAGTGAGTCGATAAACCCTAGCGGGGGGGCGTCTGAGCAGTTCTTC. Translated: CAISESINPSGGASEQFF.

The V and J genes are TRBV28 and TRBJ1-5; D remains ambiguous. Germline-derived CDR1 and CDR2 are MDHEN and SYDVKM. V was pared by 2 bases and J by 7 bases, with 15 bases between. The CDR3 length is 15 residues. For the CDR3, the DNA is TGTGCCAGCAGTTTACGGTTGGGAGGAGGGCAGCCCCAGCATTTT. Amino acids: CASSLRLGGGQPQHF. Filled out from reference TRBV28 and TRBJ1-5, the complete variable domain reads DVKVTQSSRYLVKRTGEKVFLECVQDMDHENMFWYRQDPGLGLRLIYFSYDVKMKEKGDIPEGYSVSREKKERFSLILESASTNQTSMYLCASSLRLGGGQPQHFGDGTRLSIL.

This chain connects TRBV11-3 to TRBJ2-1, with 14 bases aligning to TRBD2. After removal of 5 bases from V and 7 bases from J, the junction contained 7 bases not matched to a gene. Germline V gene data show CDR1 as SGHNT and CDR2 as YENEEA. The CDR3 totals 16 residues. The CDR3 DNA reads as TGTGCCAGCAGCCGGACTAGCGGGGGGTCGCAGAATGAGCAGTTCTTC. Protein: CASSRTSGGSQNEQFF.

V and J are TRBV19 and TRBJ2-1; either TRBD1 or TRBD2 may supply D (5 bases each). This CDR3 contains 12 residues. Germline V gene data show CDR1 as LNHDA and CDR2 as SQIVND (reference sequence). Deletions cut 10 bases from V and 1 base from J, with 8 bases between. The CDR3, as DNA: TGTGCCACGGGGCGGTCCTACAATGAGCAGTTCTTC. Translated, it gives CATGRSYNEQFF.

V usage is TRBV5-1 and J usage is TRBJ2-3, with D maybe TRBD2 (6 bases). The V end lost 1 base, the J end lost 7 bases, and 13 bases lay between the germline ends. Germline lookup yields CDR1 SGHRS and CDR2 YFSETQ. The CDR3 is 14 residues long. The CDR3 spells CASSLWGVGNTQYF. Written as DNA, the CDR3 is TGCGCCAGCAGCTTGTGGGGGGTTGGAAATACGCAGTATTTT.

The gene calls are TRBV22-1 and TRBJ1-4. TRBV22-1 is classified as a pseudogene. CDR3 size: 15 residues. In nucleotides, the CDR3 is TGTGCCAGCAGCCCACACACTCTAGGTCCTGAAAAACTGTTTTTT. Translating it yields CASSPHTLGPEKLFF.

The V call is TRBV9, the J call TRBJ1-1, with a tentative D call TRBD1 (6 bases). V lost 4 bases to trimming and J lost 11 bases, with 18 bases between them. The germline V gene has CDR1 SGDLS and CDR2 YYNGEE. The CDR3 contains 13 residues. CDR3 residues: CASSPLYRDGAFF. The DNA of the CDR3 is TGTGCCAGCAGCCCACTATACAGGGATGGGGCTTTCTTT.

V is TRBV11-3 and J is TRBJ2-1, with D tentatively TRBD1 or TRBD2 (9 bases each). V lost 5 bases, J lost 8 bases, and 19 bases lay in between. This CDR3 has 15 residues. From germline, CDR1 is SGHNT and CDR2 YENEEA. This chain's CDR3 is CASSPRGGQGHEQFF. CDR3 bases: TGTGCCAGCAGCCCGCGGGGGGGACAGGGCCATGAGCAGTTCTTC.

The CDR3 sequence is CASSRGGPGANVLTF. The CDR3 nucleotides read TGTGCCAGCAGTCGGGGGGGCCCTGGGGCCAACGTCCTGACTTTC. The rearrangement uses TRBV28 and TRBJ2-6, with 8 bases fitting TRBD2. The ends lost 5 bases at V and 2 bases at J; junction bases unmatched: 2. Germline CDR1 and CDR2: MDHEN and SYDVKM. This CDR3 has 15 amino acids.

This clone has a handful of counts. The chain couples TRBV6-8 to TRBJ1-3; D unclear. Germline CDR1 reads MNHGY; CDR2 reads SAAAGT. V lost 6 bases, J lost 3 bases, and 12 bases lay in between. The CDR3 runs 14 residues. The CDR3 is CASSNRASGNTIYF. The CDR3 DNA reads TGTGCCAGCAGCAACAGAGCGAGTGGAAACACCATATATTTT.

The genes are TRBV5-1 and TRBJ2-2; the D gene could be TRBD1 or TRBD2 (6 bases each). Trimming cost V 1 base and J 7 bases, with 14 bases left between them. The CDR3 sequence is 15 residues long. Germline assignment: CDR1 SGHRS and CDR2 YFSETQ. This chain's CDR3 is CASSLMGGSGGELFF. CDR3 sequence (DNA): TGCGCCAGCAGCTTGATGGGGGGCTCCGGCGGGGAGCTGTTTTTT.

The rearrangement joins TRBV19 to TRBJ1-2; D is possibly TRBD1 (6 bases). Germline V gene sequence: CDR1 LNHDA, CDR2 SQIVND (reference sequence). V was clipped by 1 base and J by 4 bases, with 19 bases between them. The CDR3 runs to 17 residues. CDR3 DNA: TGTGCCAGTAGTATAGGCGGGGGGCACGGCCTGCTCTATGGCTACACCTTC. The encoded protein is CASSIGGGHGLLYGYTF.

This rearrangement joins TRBV10-2 to TRBJ2-2; D is unclear. CDR1 and CDR2 (germline): WSHSY, SAAADI. The CDR3 is made up of 14 amino acids. The germline V and J ends were trimmed by 3 bases and 5 bases, with 10 bases remaining between them. DNA for the CDR3: TGCGCCAGCAGTGATACGGCCGGGACCGGGGAGCTGTTTTTT. Translation: CASSDTAGTGELFF.